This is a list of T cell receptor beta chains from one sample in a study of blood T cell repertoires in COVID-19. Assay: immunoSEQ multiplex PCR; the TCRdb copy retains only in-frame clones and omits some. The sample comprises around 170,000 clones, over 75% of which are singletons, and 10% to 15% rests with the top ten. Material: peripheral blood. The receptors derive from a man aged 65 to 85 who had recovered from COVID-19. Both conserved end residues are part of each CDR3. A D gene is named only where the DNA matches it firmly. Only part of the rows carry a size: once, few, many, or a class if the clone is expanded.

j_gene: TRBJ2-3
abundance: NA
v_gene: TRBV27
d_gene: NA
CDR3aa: CASSSRGFGTDTQYF
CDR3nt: TGTGCCAGCAGTTCCAGGGGTTTTGGCACAGATACGCAGTATTTT

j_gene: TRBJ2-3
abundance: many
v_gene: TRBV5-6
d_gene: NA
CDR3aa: CASSPDSTDTQYF
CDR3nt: TGTGCCAGCAGCCCGGACAGTACAGATACGCAGTATTTT

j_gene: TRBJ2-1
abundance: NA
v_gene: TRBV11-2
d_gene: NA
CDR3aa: CASSLGQNNEQFF
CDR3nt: TGTGCCAGCAGCTTAGGGCAGAACAATGAGCAGTTCTTC

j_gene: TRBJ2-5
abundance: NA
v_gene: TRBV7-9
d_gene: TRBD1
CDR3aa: CASSLEDRVETQYF
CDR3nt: TGTGCCAGCAGCTTAGAGGACAGGGTGGAGACCCAGTACTTC

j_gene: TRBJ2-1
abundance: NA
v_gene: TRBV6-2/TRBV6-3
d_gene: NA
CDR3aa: CASSYSGGNNEQFF
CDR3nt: TGTGCCAGCAGTTACTCGGGAGGAAACAATGAGCAGTTCTTC

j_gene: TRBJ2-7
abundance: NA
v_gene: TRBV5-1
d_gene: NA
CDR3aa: CASSFTSSYEQYF
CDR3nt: TGCGCCAGCAGCTTTACTAGCTCCTACGAGCAGTACTTC

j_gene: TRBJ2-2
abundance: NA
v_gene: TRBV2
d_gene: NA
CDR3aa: CASSEWAANTGELFF
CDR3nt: TGTGCCAGCAGTGAATGGGCCGCGAACACCGGGGAGCTGTTTTTT

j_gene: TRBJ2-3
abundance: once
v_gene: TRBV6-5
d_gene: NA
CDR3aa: CASRNTLSTDTQYF
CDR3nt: TGTGCCAGCAGGAACACCCTTAGCACAGATACGCAGTATTTT

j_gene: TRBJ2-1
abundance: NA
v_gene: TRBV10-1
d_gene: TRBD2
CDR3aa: CASSDGLALNNEQFF
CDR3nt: TGCGCCAGCAGTGATGGACTAGCCCTAAACAATGAGCAGTTCTTC

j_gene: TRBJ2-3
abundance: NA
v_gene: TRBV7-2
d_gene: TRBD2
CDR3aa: CASSLGPSGRTDTQYF
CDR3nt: TGTGCCAGCAGTCTGGGGCCTAGCGGGAGGACAGATACGCAGTATTTT

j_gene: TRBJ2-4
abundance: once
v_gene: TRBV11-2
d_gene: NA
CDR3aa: CASSLDRKNIQYF
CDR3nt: TGTGCCAGCAGCTTAGACCGCAAAAACATTCAGTACTTC

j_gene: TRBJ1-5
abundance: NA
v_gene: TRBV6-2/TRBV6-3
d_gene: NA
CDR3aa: CASSPSYSNQPQHF
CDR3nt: TGTGCCAGCAGTCCCTCCTATAGCAATCAGCCCCAGCATTTT

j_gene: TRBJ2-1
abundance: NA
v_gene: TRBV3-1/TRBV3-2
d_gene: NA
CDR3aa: CASSRAESSYNEQFF
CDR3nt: TGTGCCAGCAGCCGAGCGGAGAGCTCCTACAATGAGCAGTTCTTC

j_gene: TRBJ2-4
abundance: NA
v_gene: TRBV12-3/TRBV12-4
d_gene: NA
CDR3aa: CASSFNLQNIQYF
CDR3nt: TGTGCCAGCAGTTTTAACCTACAAAACATTCAGTACTTC

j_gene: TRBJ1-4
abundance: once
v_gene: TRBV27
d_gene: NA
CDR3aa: CANRIGQSTTNEKLFF
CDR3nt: TGTGCCAACCGAATAGGACAGAGTACAACTAATGAAAAACTGTTTTTT

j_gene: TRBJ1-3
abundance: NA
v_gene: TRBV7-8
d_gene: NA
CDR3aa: CASSPNVVRGVHF
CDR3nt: TGTGCCAGCAGCCCTAATGTCGTCAGGGGTGTCCATTTT

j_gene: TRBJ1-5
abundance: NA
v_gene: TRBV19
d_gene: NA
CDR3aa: CASSQTASNQPQHF
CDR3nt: TGTGCCAGTAGTCAGACAGCTAGCAATCAGCCCCAGCATTTT

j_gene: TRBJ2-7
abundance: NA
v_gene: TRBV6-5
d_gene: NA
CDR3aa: CASSTGLPTYEQYF
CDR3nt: TGTGCCAGCAGTACGGGACTCCCGACCTACGAGCAGTACTTC

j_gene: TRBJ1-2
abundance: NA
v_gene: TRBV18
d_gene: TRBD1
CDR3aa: CASSSNVRQGTAGYGYTF
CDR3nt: TGTGCCAGCTCATCCAACGTCCGACAGGGGACCGCGGGCTATGGCTACACCTTC

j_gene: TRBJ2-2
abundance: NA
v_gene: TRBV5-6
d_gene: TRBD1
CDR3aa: CASSHRTGRSSNTGELFF
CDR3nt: TGTGCCAGCAGCCATAGGACAGGGAGGTCTTCGAACACCGGGGAGCTGTTTTTT

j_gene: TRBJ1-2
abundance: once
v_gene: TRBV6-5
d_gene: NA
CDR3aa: CASTNGGLGGYTF
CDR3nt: TGTGCCAGCACTAACGGAGGTTTGGGAGGCTACACCTTC

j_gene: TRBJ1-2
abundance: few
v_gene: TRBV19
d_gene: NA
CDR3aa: CASSILGATGGYTF
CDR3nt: TGTGCCAGTAGTATTCTAGGGGCGACAGGTGGCTACACCTTC

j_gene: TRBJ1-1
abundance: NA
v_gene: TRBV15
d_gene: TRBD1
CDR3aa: CATSRGGTANTEAFF
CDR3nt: TGTGCCACCAGCAGAGGCGGGACAGCGAACACTGAAGCTTTCTTT

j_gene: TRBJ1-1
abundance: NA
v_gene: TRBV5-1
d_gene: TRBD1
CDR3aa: CASSTWTGKNTEAFF
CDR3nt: TGCGCCAGCAGCACATGGACAGGGAAGAACACTGAAGCTTTCTTT

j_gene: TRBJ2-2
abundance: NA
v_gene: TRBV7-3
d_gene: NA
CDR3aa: CASSLLQGTGELFF
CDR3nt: TGTGCCAGCAGCTTACTGCAGGGGACCGGGGAGCTGTTTTTT

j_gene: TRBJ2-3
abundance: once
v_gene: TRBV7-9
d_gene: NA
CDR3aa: CASSFSVTTDTQYF
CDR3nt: TGTGCCAGCAGCTTTAGCGTAACCACAGATACGCAGTATTTT

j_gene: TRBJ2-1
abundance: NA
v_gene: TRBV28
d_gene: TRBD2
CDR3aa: CASGSGGGDYNEQFF
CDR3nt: TGTGCCAGCGGATCGGGAGGAGGCGACTACAATGAGCAGTTCTTC

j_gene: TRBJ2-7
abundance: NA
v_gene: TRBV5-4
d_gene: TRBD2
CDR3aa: CASSSLAGGNYEQYF
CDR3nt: TGTGCCAGCAGCTCTCTAGCGGGAGGTAATTACGAGCAGTACTTC

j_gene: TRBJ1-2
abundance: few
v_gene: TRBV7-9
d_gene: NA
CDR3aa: CASSSVFSANYGYTF
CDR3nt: TGTGCCAGCAGCTCCGTGTTCTCGGCTAACTATGGCTACACCTTC

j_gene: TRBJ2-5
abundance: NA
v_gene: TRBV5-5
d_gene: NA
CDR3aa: CASSPRQVLETQYF
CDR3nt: TGTGCCAGCAGCCCCCGGCAGGTGCTAGAGACCCAGTACTTC

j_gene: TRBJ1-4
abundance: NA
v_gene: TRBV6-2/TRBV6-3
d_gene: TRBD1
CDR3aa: CASSATTGEKLFF
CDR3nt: TGTGCCAGCAGTGCCACGACAGGGGAAAAACTGTTTTTT

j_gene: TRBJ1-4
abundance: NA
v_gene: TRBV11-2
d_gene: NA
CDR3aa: CASSLGQGGEKLFF
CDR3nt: TGTGCCAGCAGCTTAGGGCAGGGAGGTGAAAAACTGTTTTTT

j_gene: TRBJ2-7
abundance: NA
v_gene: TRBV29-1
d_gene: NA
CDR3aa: CSVAEGGTSSYEQYF
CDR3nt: TGCAGCGTCGCGGAGGGCGGGACCAGCTCCTACGAGCAGTACTTC

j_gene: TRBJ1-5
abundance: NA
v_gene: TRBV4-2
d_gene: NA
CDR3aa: CASSQNTGLDNQPQHF
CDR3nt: TGTGCCAGCAGCCAGAACACAGGGCTCGACAATCAGCCCCAGCATTTT

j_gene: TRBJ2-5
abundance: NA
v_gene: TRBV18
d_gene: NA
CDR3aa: CASSPGLSQETQYF
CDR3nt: TGTGCCAGCTCACCGGGACTTTCTCAAGAGACCCAGTACTTC

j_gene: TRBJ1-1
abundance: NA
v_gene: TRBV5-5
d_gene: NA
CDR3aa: CASSFRGKDTEAFF
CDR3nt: TGTGCCAGCAGCTTTAGGGGGAAAGACACTGAAGCTTTCTTT

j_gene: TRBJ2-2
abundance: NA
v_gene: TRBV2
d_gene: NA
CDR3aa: CASSGAGNTGELFF
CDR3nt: TGTGCCAGCAGTGGGGCCGGGAACACCGGGGAGCTGTTTTTT

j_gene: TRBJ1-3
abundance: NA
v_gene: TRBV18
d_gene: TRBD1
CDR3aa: CASSPLGQGSGNTIYF
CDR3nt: TGTGCCAGCTCACCCCTCGGACAGGGTAGCGGAAACACCATATATTTT

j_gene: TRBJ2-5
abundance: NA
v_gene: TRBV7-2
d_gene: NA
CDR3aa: CASSLVVQETQYF
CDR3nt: TGTGCCAGCAGCTTAGTAGTTCAAGAGACCCAGTACTTC

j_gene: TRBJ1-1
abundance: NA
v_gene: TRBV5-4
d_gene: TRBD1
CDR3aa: CASSLGGDSGTEAFF
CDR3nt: TGTGCCAGCAGCTTGGGGGGGGACAGTGGGACTGAAGCTTTCTTT

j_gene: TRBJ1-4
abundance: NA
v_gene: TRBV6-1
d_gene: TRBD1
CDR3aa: CASSVQGGSTNEKLFF
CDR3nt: TGTGCCAGCAGTGTCCAGGGGGGATCAACTAATGAAAAACTGTTTTTT

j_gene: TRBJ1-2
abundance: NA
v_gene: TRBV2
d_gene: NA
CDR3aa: CASTDSNYGYTF
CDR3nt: TGTGCCAGCACCGATAGTAACTATGGCTACACCTTC

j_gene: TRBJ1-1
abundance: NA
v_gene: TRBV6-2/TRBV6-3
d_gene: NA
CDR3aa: CASSLDMNTEAFF
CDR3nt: TGTGCCAGCAGTTTAGACATGAACACTGAAGCTTTCTTT

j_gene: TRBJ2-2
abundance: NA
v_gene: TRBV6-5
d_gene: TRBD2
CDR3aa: CASAGTGGGRELFF
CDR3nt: TGTGCCAGCGCAGGGACGGGGGGTGGCCGGGAGCTGTTTTTT

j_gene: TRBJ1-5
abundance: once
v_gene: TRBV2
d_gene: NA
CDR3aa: CASSDRTGGNQPQHF
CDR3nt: TGTGCCAGCAGTGATCGGACGGGAGGCAATCAGCCCCAGCATTTT

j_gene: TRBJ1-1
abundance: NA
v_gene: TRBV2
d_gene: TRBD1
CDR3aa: CASSSGTAMNTEAFF
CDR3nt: TGTGCCAGCAGTTCCGGGACAGCCATGAACACTGAAGCTTTCTTT

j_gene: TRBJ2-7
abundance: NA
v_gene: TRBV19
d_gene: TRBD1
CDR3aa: CASSINRGRGEQYF
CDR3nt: TGTGCCAGTAGCATCAACAGGGGTAGAGGCGAGCAGTACTTC

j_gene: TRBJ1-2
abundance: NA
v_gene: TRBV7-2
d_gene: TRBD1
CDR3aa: CASSFTGQGIGYTF
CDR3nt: TGTGCCAGCAGCTTCACGGGACAGGGCATAGGCTACACCTTC

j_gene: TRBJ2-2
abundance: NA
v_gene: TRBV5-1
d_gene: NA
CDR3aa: CASSFGQSNGELFF
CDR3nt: TGCGCCAGCAGCTTCGGACAGTCAAACGGGGAGCTGTTTTTT

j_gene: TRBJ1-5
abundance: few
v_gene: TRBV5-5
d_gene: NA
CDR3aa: CASSLLGGNQPQHF
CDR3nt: TGTGCCAGCAGCTTGCTCGGGGGAAATCAGCCCCAGCATTTT

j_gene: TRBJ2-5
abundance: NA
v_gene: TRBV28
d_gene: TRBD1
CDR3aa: CASSSTGTGSETQYF
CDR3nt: TGTGCCAGCAGTTCCACCGGGACAGGGTCCGAGACCCAGTACTTC

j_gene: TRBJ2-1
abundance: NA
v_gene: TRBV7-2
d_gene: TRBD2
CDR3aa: CASSLGLAGSNEQFF
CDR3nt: TGTGCCAGCAGCTTAGGACTAGCGGGATCCAATGAGCAGTTCTTC

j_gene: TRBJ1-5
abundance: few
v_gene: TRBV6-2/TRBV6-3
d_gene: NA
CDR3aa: CASSHFLTVSHNQPQHF
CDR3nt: TGTGCCAGCAGCCACTTCTTGACAGTGAGCCACAATCAGCCCCAGCATTTT

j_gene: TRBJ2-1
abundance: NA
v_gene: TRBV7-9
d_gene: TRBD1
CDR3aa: CASSSPLDEGAHNEQFF
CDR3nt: TGTGCCAGCAGCTCCCCCCTGGACGAGGGGGCACACAATGAGCAGTTCTTC

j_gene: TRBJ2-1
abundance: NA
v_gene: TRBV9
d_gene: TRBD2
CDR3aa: CASSVGGGRVSYNEQFF
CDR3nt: TGTGCCAGCAGCGTAGGTGGCGGGAGGGTATCCTACAATGAGCAGTTCTTC

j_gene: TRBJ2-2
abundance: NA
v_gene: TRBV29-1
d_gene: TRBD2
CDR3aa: CSVAGTSSGPGELFF
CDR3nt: TGCAGCGTCGCTGGGACTAGCTCGGGTCCCGGGGAGCTGTTTTTT

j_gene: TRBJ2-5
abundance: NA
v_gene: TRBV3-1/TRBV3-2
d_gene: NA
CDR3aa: CASSQVRTAGETQYF
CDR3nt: TGTGCCAGCAGCCAAGTCCGGACAGCGGGGGAGACCCAGTACTTC

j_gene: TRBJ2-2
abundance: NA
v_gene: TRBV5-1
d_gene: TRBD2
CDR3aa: CASTIQPASGITGELFF
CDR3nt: TGCGCCAGCACCATCCAGCCGGCTAGCGGTATCACCGGGGAGCTGTTTTTT

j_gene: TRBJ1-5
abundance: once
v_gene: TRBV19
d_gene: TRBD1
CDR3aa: CASSYDRAPYSNQPQHF
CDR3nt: TGTGCCAGTAGCTATGACAGGGCTCCCTATAGCAATCAGCCCCAGCATTTT

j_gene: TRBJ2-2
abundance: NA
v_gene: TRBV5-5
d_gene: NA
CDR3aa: CASNPGQRNVNTGELFF
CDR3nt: TGTGCCAGCAACCCGGGACAAAGAAACGTGAACACCGGGGAGCTGTTTTTT